These 21 T cell receptor beta chains came from one sample sequenced in a study of T-cell memory formation after mild COVID-19. TCRdb re-called the 5' RACE reads through MiXCR, storing one row per CDR3 protein. In the table there are around 150,000 distinct CDR3 sequences, roughly 12% of which are singletons. The sample was PBMCs or a T cell subset sorted from them (not recorded which). These TCRs come from a man between 18 and 35 years old who had mild COVID-19 (a few samples of this study predate the infection). Cell type and time point are not known.

V and J are TRBV12-3 or TRBV12-4 and TRBJ2-1; D unresolved. The CDR3 covers 12 residues. Trimming pared 7 bases from V and 9 bases from J, leaving 13 bases between. The CDR3 DNA sequence: TGTGCCAGCATTGATGGCCGCAGTGAGCAGTTCTTC. It yields the protein CASIDGRSEQFF.

This clonotype was counted a few times. The chain carries TRBV10-2 and TRBJ1-2; D is undetermined. The CDR3 is 14 residues long. Trimming pared 2 bases from V and 1 base from J, leaving 8 bases between. Germline V gene data show CDR1 as WSHSY and CDR2 as SAAADI. The CDR3 loop is CASSEGGNNYGYTF. As DNA, the CDR3 is TGCGCCAGCAGTGAGGGCGGCAATAACTATGGCTACACCTTC.

This clonotype was observed a handful of times. The V and J genes are TRBV3-1 and TRBJ2-5, with D perhaps matching TRBD2 (5 bases). V shed 10 bases and J shed 2 bases, with 14 bases lying between them. Germline CDR1 is LGHDT and CDR2 is YNNKEL (reference sequence). The CDR3 covers 13 residues. The CDR3 coding sequence is TGTGCCACCCTCCTGTCGGGGCAAGAGACCCAGTACTTC. Amino acids: CATLLSGQETQYF.

The chain is built from TRBV7-2 and TRBJ1-3; no reliable D call. This CDR3 is 14 amino acids long. The ends were cut back, 5 bases at V and 3 bases at J, with 11 bases in the middle. Germline-derived CDR1 and CDR2 are SGHTA and FQGNSA. The CDR3, as DNA: TGTGCCAGCAGCCAGGTGGGATTTGGAAACACCATATATTTT. It encodes CASSQVGFGNTIYF.

Ten or more counts support this clonotype. V is TRBV7-2 and J is TRBJ1-5, with TRBD1 as a possible D gene (5 bases). The CDR3 extends over 14 amino acids. Trimming shortened V by 3 bases and J by 4 bases, and 10 bases separated the two germline ends. Germline V gene lookup returns CDR1 SGHTA and CDR2 FQGNSA. CDR3 in amino acids: CASSFATENQPQHF. CDR3 DNA sequence: TGTGCCAGCAGCTTCGCGACAGAAAATCAGCCCCAGCATTTT.

This clonotype was recorded a few times. This chain links TRBV12-3 or TRBV12-4 with TRBJ2-5, with 7 bases matching TRBD2. The trim removed 5 bases at V and 6 bases at J, leaving 6 bases unmatched. The CDR3 runs 13 residues. CDR3 amino acids: CASSRGEGQTQYF. For the CDR3, the DNA is TGTGCCAGCAGTCGCGGGGAGGGGCAGACCCAGTACTTC.

This clonotype showed up just a few times. The chain uses TRBV6-1 and TRBJ2-7; possibly TRBD1 or TRBD2 for D (6 bases each). Trimming removed 1 base at V and 2 bases at J, with 9 bases between. The V gene's germline CDR1 is MNHNS and CDR2 SASEGT. This CDR3 is 14 amino acids long. This CDR3 is CASSEGGGTYEQYV. CDR3 nucleotide sequence: TGTGCCAGCAGTGAAGGAGGGGGGACCTACGAGCAGTACGTC.

This clonotype was seen more than once but under ten times. The CDR3 spells CSARDRWGYTEAFF. For the CDR3, the DNA is TGCAGTGCTAGAGATAGGTGGGGGTACACTGAAGCTTTCTTT. The rearrangement links TRBV20-1 to TRBJ1-1; maybe TRBD1 (5 bases). V was cut by 0 bases and J by 3 bases, with 11 bases left in between. Germline V gives CDR1 DFQATT, CDR2 SNEGSKA (reference sequence). This CDR3 contains 14 residues.

There are a few counts of this clonotype. CDR3 residues: CASSLDALGPEQFF. CDR3 bases: TGCGCCAGCAGCTTGGACGCCCTGGGGCCTGAGCAGTTCTTC. The genes are TRBV5-1 and TRBJ2-1, with a tentative D call TRBD1 (5 bases). The CDR3 consists of 14 residues. V dropped 0 bases and J dropped 9 bases, with 13 bases sitting between them. Looked up from germline, CDR1 is SGHRS and CDR2 is YFSETQ.

The chain carries TRBV5-1 and TRBJ2-3; possibly TRBD1 for D (5 bases). CDR1 is SGHRS and CDR2 is YFSETQ in the germline V gene. This CDR3 comprises 14 residues. Trimming pared 0 bases from V and 7 bases from J, leaving 12 bases between. The CDR3, as DNA: TGCGCCAGCAGCTTGGCAGGGTTGAGGAATACGCAGTATTTT. Its protein product is CASSLAGLRNTQYF.

This clonotype was seen a handful of times. The V and J genes are TRBV7-3 and TRBJ2-3; the D is unclear. From germline, CDR1 is SGHTA and CDR2 FQGTGA. Trimming removed 3 bases at V and 0 bases at J, with 13 bases between. This CDR3 contains 16 residues. The CDR3: CASSFFSRVSTDTQYF. CDR3 coding DNA: TGTGCCAGCAGCTTTTTTAGTCGGGTTAGCACAGATACGCAGTATTTT.

This clonotype was detected a few times. The DNA for the CDR3 is TGTGCCAGCTCACCTGACCAGCTGGGGGGAAACACCATATATTTT. Its protein product is CASSPDQLGGNTIYF. The chain carries TRBV18 and TRBJ1-3, with D hard to call. CDR3 length: 15 residues. The V end lost 3 bases, the J end lost 4 bases, and 13 bases lay between the germline ends. Germline CDR1 reads KGHSH; CDR2 reads LQKENI.

This chain uses TRBV4-2 with TRBJ2-5; maybe TRBD2 (6 bases). Trimming took off 4 bases at V and 5 bases at J, with 14 bases between the two ends. The CDR3 length is 14 residues. In germline, CDR1 is LGHNA, CDR2 YNFKEQ. The CDR3 reads CASSRQGGMETQYF. For the CDR3, the DNA is TGTGCCAGCAGCCGGCAGGGCGGGATGGAGACCCAGTACTTC.

This clonotype has more than one count but fewer than ten. This rearrangement joins TRBV5-5 to TRBJ1-2; D remains ambiguous. This CDR3 has 14 residues. Germline CDR1 reads SGHKS; CDR2 reads YYEKEE (reference sequence). Between the trimmed V and J ends, which lost 0 bases and 7 bases, there was a span of 13 bases. Here the CDR3 reads CASSLVEPTGGYTF. The CDR3, as DNA: TGTGCCAGCAGCTTGGTCGAACCAACGGGTGGCTACACCTTC.

The genes are TRBV7-9 and TRBJ1-6, with D unresolved. CDR3 length equals 16 residues. V dropped 5 bases and J dropped 6 bases, with 17 bases sitting between them. Looked up from germline, CDR1 is SEHNR and CDR2 is FQNEAQ (reference sequence). CDR3 coding DNA: TGTGCCAGCAGCCATACAGCCCGGGTCGGTAATTCACCCCTCCACTTT. Translating gives CASSHTARVGNSPLHF.

The chain carries TRBV2 and TRBJ2-1, with 9 bases fitting TRBD1. Germline CDR1 and CDR2: SNHLY and FYNNEI. The V segment lost 8 bases and the J segment 6 bases; nucleotides outside the gene matches: 8. There are 14 residues in the CDR3. CDR3 loop: CASRGTGKGNEQFF. As DNA, the CDR3 is TGTGCCAGCCGAGGGACAGGGAAGGGCAATGAGCAGTTCTTC.

V and J are TRBV6-6 and TRBJ1-3; D uncertain. Germline CDR1 MNHNY, CDR2 SVGAGI (reference sequence). The CDR3 has 14 residues. Between the trimmed V and J ends, which lost 4 bases and 4 bases, there was a span of 11 bases. The CDR3 DNA sequence: TGTGCCAGCAGTTCTCCCAACGAGGGAAACACCATATATTTT. As protein: CASSSPNEGNTIYF.

V usage is TRBV29-1 and J usage is TRBJ1-1; unclear D gene. Trimming removed 4 bases at V and 6 bases at J, with 15 bases between. CDR1 is SQVTM, CDR2 ANQGSEA, per germline. The CDR3 consists of 13 residues. CDR3: CSVGADRGSEAFF. The CDR3 bases are TGCAGCGTTGGTGCAGACCGAGGGTCTGAAGCTTTCTTT.

V usage is TRBV4-2 and J usage is TRBJ2-1; D is unclear. V shed 0 bases and J shed 10 bases, with 7 bases lying between them. The CDR3 covers 12 residues. Germline V gives CDR1 LGHNA, CDR2 YNFKEQ. The CDR3 spells CASSQDVIEQFF. The DNA of the CDR3 is TGTGCCAGCAGCCAAGATGTAATAGAGCAGTTCTTC.

This clonotype came up a few times. The genes are TRBV12-3 or TRBV12-4 and TRBJ1-6, with TRBD1 matching over 7 bases. V was pared by 4 bases and J by 9 bases, with 9 bases of the junction left unmatched. This CDR3 has 15 residues. The DNA for the CDR3 is TGTGCCAGCAGTTCCGGGGACAGACTGTTTTCACCCCTCCACTTT. Protein sequence: CASSSGDRLFSPLHF.

This clonotype was detected a few times. This rearrangement joins TRBV6-6 to TRBJ1-5; D is unclear. The length of the CDR3 is 14 residues. V lost 2 bases and J 4 bases, leaving 9 bases between the germline ends. Germline V gene data show CDR1 as MNHNY and CDR2 as SVGAGI (reference sequence). CDR3 in DNA: TGTGCCAGCAGTTACGAGGGAAAAAATCAGCCCCAGCATTTT. Protein: CASSYEGKNQPQHF.